This T cell receptor (beta chain) comes out of a study of blood T cell repertoires in COVID-19. Study-level background: Samples representing acute and convalescent COVID-19 were sourced from the United States, Italy and Spain. Nucleic acid was either cDNA or gDNA, and it came from T cells, B-cell-depleted T cells, or PBMCs.

In the source study's methods: Reference gene primers were amplified, and this amplification served to estimate nucleated cell counts. The repertoire was sequenced with immunoSEQ multiplex PCR; TCRdb's copy has only in-frame clones and lacks some. That table is the source of V, J and clone size, and D and trimming were worked out from the DNA. The sample holds approximately 68,000 clones, 65% to 90% seen once. CDR3 length: 13 amino acids. V dropped 5 bases and J dropped 9; count of bases not matched to a gene: 7. Germline V gene sequence: CDR1 SEHNR, CDR2 FQNEAQ (reference sequence). V and J are TRBV7-9 and TRBJ1-5; 7 nucleotides line up with TRBD1. The source of this sequence is a man between 70 and 80 years old with active or convalescent COVID-19. The sequencing sample was made of peripheral blood. The CDR3 region is CASSQGGELPQHF. The CDR3, as DNA: TGTGCCAGCAGCCAGGGGGGCGAATTGCCCCAGCATTTT.